The 11 T cell receptor beta chains listed next were all sequenced from one sample in a study of blood T cell repertoires in COVID-19. Data came from immunoSEQ multiplex PCR; TCRdb stores just in-frame clones and leaves some out. Of some 320,000 clones in the sample, about 87% were seen once. Sequenced: PBMCs or T cells enriched from blood (not recorded which). Receptors originate from a woman in her twenties or thirties who had recovered from COVID-19.

The chain recombines TRBV6-5 with TRBJ2-2; tentative D call: TRBD2 (7 bases). This CDR3 contains 14 residues. The ends were cut back, 6 bases at V and 5 bases at J, with 13 bases in the middle. Looked up from germline, CDR1 is MNHEY and CDR2 is SVGAGI. CDR3 protein: CASRLGGPTGELFF. The CDR3 DNA is TGTGCCAGCAGGCTCGGGGGGCCGACCGGGGAGCTGTTTTTT.

The chain combines TRBV28 with TRBJ1-6; 11 bases fit TRBD1. The V segment lost 8 bases and the J segment 8 bases; nucleotides outside the gene matches: 11. The length of the CDR3 is 16 residues. In germline, CDR1 is MDHEN, CDR2 SYDVKM. The CDR3 sequence: CASQTGGTGGDSPLHF. CDR3 in DNA: TGTGCCAGCCAAACAGGGGGGACAGGGGGGGATTCACCCCTCCACTTT.

This chain uses TRBV5-4 with TRBJ2-2; perhaps TRBD2 as D (6 bases). The CDR3 extends over 17 amino acids. Germline V gene sequence: CDR1 SGHNT, CDR2 YYREEE (reference sequence). With 3 bases removed from V and 0 bases from J, the gap between germline ends came to 15 bases. CDR3 nucleotide sequence: TGTGCCAGCAGCTCCGGAGGTGGAGGGACGAACACCGGGGAGCTGTTTTTT. Encoded protein: CASSSGGGGTNTGELFF.

The chain uses TRBV10-2 and TRBJ2-5; TRBD2 aligns across 8 bases. The CDR3 is 17 amino acids. Germline CDR1 is WSHSY and CDR2 is SAAADI. With V trimmed by 3 bases and J by 7 bases, 16 bases remained unmatched. CDR3 coding DNA: TGCGCCAGCAGTGAAGACGGACTAGCCTCCGGGTCCGGGACCCAGTACTTC. Amino acids: CASSEDGLASGSGTQYF.

The V and J genes are TRBV6-5 and TRBJ1-2, with TRBD1 as a possible D gene (5 bases). V lost 6 bases and J 2 bases, leaving 10 bases between the germline ends. Germline CDR1 and CDR2: MNHEY and SVGAGI. The CDR3 totals 13 residues. CDR3 coding DNA: TGTGCCAGCAGATCAGACAGCAACTATGGCTACACCTTC. It specifies CASRSDSNYGYTF.

The CDR3 sequence is CASSSDRGSNTEAFF. The DNA of the CDR3 is TGTGCCAGCTCATCCGACAGGGGGTCGAACACTGAAGCTTTCTTT. The J gene is TRBJ1-1, the V gene TRBV18; 9 positions match TRBD1. The CDR3 is 15 residues long. Trimming took 5 bases from V and 1 from J; bases not matched to a gene: 5. The germline V gene encodes CDR1 KGHSH and CDR2 LQKENI.

The chain recombines TRBV10-3 with TRBJ2-6; D might be TRBD1 (5 bases). CDR3 length: 18 residues. Trimming removed 10 bases from V and 0 bases from J, with 22 bases in between. Germline V gene sequence: CDR1 ENHRY, CDR2 SYGVKD. Here the CDR3 reads CATFSHRPERSGANVLTF. The CDR3 DNA reads TGTGCCACCTTCAGTCACAGGCCGGAGCGCTCTGGGGCCAACGTCCTGACTTTC.

This clone showed up just a few times. The V call is TRBV5-6, the J call TRBJ1-5; 8 bases map to TRBD1. The germline CDR1 and CDR2 sequences are SGHDT and YYEEEE. J was trimmed by 5 bases and V by 3 bases; bases with no gene match: 4. CDR3 length: 14 amino acids. CDR3 sequence (DNA): TGTGCCAGCAGCTCAGGGGGCGGCGATCAGCCCCAGCATTTT. It codes for CASSSGGGDQPQHF.

V and J are TRBV28 and TRBJ2-2, with D hard to call. CDR1 is MDHEN, CDR2 SYDVKM, per germline. This CDR3 has 14 residues. Between the trimmed V and J ends, which lost 2 bases and 5 bases, there was a span of 9 bases. In DNA, the CDR3 is TGTGCCAGCAGTTTAGGCGGCAGAACCGGGGAGCTGTTTTTT. This codes for CASSLGGRTGELFF. Variable domain in full (rest from reference TRBV28 and TRBJ2-2): DVKVTQSSRYLVKRTGEKVFLECVQDMDHENMFWYRQDPGLGLRLIYFSYDVKMKEKGDIPEGYSVSREKKERFSLILESASTNQTSMYLCASSLGGRTGELFFGEGSRLTVL.

The chain couples TRBV14 to TRBJ2-3, with TRBD2 matching 11 bases. The V gene's germline CDR1 is SGHDN and CDR2 FVKESK. CDR3 length: 17 residues. The V segment lost 2 bases and the J segment 2 bases; nucleotides outside the gene matches: 6. CDR3 DNA: TGTGCCAGCAGCCAAAGGATGGGACTAGCGGACACAGATACGCAGTATTTT. This translates into CASSQRMGLADTDTQYF.

The chain recombines TRBV6-2 or TRBV6-3 with TRBJ1-2, with no clear D. Germline values: CDR1 MNHEY, CDR2 SVGEGT. V lost 2 bases, J lost 8 bases, and 12 bases lay in between. The CDR3 has 13 residues. The CDR3 reads CASSYTQRGGYTF. In DNA, the CDR3 is TGTGCCAGCAGTTACACGCAACGGGGAGGCTACACCTTC.